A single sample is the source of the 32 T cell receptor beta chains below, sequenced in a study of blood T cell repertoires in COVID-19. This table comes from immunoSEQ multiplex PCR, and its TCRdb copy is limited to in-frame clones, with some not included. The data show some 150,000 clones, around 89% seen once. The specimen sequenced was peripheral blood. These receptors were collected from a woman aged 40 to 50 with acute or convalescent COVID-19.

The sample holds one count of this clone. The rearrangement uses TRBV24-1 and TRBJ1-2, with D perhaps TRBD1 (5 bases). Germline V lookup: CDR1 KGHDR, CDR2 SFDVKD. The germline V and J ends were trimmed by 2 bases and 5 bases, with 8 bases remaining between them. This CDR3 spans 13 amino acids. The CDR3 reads CATSDYRFYGYTF. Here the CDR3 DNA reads TGTGCCACCAGTGATTACAGGTTTTATGGCTACACCTTC.

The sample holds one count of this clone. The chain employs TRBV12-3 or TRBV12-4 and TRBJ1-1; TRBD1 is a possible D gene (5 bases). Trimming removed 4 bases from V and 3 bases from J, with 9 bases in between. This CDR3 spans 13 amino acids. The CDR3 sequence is CASSWGVYTEAFF. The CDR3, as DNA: TGTGCCAGCAGTTGGGGGGTCTACACTGAAGCTTTCTTT.

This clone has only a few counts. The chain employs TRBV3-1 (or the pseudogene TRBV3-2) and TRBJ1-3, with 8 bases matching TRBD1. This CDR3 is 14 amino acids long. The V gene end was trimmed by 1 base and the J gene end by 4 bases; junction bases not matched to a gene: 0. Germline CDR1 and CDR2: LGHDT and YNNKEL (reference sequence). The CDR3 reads CASSQGTGGNTIYF. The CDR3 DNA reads TGTGCCAGCAGCCAAGGGACAGGGGGAAACACCATATATTTT.

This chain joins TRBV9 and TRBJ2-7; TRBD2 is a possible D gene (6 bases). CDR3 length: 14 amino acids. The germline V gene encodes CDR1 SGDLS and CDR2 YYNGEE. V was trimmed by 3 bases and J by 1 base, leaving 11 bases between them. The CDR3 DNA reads TGTGCCAGCAGCGAGGGACTTGATTCCTACGAGCAGTACTTC. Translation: CASSEGLDSYEQYF.

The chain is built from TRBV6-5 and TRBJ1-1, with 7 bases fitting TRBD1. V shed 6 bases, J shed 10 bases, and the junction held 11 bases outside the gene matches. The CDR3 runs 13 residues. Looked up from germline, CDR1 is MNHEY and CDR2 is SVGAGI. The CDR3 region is CASRRSQGSAAFF. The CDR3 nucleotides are TGTGCCAGCAGACGATCACAGGGGTCAGCAGCTTTCTTT.

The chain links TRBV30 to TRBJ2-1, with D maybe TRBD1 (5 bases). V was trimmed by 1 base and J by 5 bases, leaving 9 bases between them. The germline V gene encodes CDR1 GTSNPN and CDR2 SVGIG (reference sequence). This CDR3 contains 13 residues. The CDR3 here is CAWSGQLNNEQFF. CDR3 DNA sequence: TGTGCCTGGAGTGGACAGCTTAACAATGAGCAGTTCTTC.

The CDR3: CASSPPDRLPGYTF. CDR3 nucleotide sequence: TGTGCCAGCAGTCCGCCGGACAGGTTACCTGGCTACACCTTC. The gene calls are TRBV28 and TRBJ1-2; 7 nucleotides align to TRBD1. Germline CDR1 and CDR2: MDHEN and SYDVKM. There are 14 residues in the CDR3. The J segment lost 7 bases and the V segment lost 5 bases, leaving 10 bases of the junction unmatched.

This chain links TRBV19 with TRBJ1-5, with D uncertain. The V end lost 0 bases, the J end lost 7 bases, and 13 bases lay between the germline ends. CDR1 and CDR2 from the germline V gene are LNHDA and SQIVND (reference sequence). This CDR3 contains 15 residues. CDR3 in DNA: TGTGCCAGTAGTATAGATCTCGGGGTCGGGCAGCCCCAGCATTTT. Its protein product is CASSIDLGVGQPQHF.

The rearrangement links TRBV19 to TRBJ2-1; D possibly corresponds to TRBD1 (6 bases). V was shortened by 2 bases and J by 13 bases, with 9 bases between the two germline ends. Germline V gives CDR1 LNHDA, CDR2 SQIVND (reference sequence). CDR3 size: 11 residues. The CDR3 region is CASSIRTDQFF. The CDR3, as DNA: TGTGCCAGTAGTATAAGGACAGATCAGTTCTTC.

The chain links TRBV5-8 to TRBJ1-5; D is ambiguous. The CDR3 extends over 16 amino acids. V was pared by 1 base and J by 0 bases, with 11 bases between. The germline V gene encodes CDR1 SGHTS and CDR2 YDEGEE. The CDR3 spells CASSLSEAYSNQPQHF. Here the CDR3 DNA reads TGTGCCAGCAGCTTGTCTGAAGCTTATAGCAATCAGCCCCAGCATTTT.

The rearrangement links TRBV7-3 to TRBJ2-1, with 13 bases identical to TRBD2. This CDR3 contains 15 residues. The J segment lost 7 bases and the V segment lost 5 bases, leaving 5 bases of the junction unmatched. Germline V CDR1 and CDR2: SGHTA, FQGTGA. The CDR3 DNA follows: TGTGCCAGCAGCACCGGACTAGCGGGGGAAAATGAGCAGTTCTTC. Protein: CASSTGLAGENEQFF.

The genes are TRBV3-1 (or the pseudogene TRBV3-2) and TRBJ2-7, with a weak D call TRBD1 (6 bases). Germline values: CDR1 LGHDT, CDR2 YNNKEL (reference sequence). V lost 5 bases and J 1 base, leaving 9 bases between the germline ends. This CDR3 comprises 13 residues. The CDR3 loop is CASSLGQSYEQYF. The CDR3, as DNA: TGTGCCAGCAGCTTGGGACAATCCTACGAGCAGTACTTC.

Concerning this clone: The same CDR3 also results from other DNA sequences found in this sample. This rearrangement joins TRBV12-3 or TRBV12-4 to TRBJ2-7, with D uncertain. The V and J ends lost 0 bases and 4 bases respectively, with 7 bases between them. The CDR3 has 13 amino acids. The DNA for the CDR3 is TGTGCCAGCAGTTTAGCAGCCTCGTACGAGCAGTACTTC. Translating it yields CASSLAASYEQYF.

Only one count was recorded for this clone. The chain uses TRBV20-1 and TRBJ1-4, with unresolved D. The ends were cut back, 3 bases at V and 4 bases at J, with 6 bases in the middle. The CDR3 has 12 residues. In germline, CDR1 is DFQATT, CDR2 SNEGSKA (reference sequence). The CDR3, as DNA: TGCAGTGCTAGTGCCGGTAATGAAAAACTGTTTTTT. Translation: CSASAGNEKLFF.

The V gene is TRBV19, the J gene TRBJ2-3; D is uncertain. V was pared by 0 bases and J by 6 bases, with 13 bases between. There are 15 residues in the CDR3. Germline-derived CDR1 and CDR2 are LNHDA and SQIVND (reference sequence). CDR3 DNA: TGTGCCAGTAGTATAGATCTTTTGCTGGAGGATACGCAGTATTTT. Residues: CASSIDLLLEDTQYF.

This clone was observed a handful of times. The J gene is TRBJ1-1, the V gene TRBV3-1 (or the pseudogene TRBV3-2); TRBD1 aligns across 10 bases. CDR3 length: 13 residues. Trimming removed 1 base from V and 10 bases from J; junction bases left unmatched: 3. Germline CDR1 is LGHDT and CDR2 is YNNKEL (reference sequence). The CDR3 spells CASSQGQGAVAFF. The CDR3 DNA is TGTGCCAGCAGCCAAGGACAGGGGGCGGTAGCTTTCTTT.

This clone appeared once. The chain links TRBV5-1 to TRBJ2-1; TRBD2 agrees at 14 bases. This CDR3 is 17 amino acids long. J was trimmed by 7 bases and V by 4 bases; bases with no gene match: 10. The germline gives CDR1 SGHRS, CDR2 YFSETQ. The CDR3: CASSLLGTSGRRNEQFF. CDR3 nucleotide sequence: TGCGCCAGCAGCCTCCTCGGGACTAGCGGGAGAAGGAATGAGCAGTTCTTC.

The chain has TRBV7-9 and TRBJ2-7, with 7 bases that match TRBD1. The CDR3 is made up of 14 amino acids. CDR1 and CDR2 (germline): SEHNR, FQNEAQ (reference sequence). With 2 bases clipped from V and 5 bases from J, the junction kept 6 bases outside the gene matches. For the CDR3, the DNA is TGTGCCAGCAGCTTAACAGACAGGGCAGACGAGCAGTACTTC. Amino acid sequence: CASSLTDRADEQYF.

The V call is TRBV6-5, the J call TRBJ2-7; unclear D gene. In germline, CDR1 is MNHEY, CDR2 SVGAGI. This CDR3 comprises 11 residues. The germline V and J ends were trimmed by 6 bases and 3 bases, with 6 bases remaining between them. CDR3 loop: CASRTSYEQYF. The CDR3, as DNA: TGTGCCAGCAGAACAAGCTACGAGCAGTACTTC.

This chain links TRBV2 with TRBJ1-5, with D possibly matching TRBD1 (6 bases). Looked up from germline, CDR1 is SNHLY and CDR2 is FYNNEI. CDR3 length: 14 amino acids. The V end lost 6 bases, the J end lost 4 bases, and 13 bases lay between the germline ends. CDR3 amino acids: CASRRDIENQPQHF. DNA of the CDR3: TGTGCCAGCAGACGGGACATAGAAAATCAGCCCCAGCATTTT.

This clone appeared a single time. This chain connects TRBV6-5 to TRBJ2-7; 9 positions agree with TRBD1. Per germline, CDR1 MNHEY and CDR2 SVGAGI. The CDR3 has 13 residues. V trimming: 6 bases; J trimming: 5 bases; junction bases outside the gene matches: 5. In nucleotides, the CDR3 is TGTGCCAGCAGGGTACAGGGGGCTCACGAGCAGTACTTC. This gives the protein CASRVQGAHEQYF.

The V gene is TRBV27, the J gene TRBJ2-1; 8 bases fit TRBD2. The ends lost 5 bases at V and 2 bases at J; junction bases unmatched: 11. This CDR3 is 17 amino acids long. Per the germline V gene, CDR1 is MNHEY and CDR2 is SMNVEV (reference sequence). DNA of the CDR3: TGTGCCAGCAGTCAACACCGAACTAGCGGAGCCTACAATGAGCAGTTCTTC. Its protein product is CASSQHRTSGAYNEQFF.

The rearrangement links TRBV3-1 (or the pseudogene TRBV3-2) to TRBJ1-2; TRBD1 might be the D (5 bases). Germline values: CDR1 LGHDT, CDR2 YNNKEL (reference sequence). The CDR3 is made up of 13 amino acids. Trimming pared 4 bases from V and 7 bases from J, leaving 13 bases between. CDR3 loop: CASSRGERVGYTF. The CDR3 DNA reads TGTGCCAGCAGCCGGGGGGAACGGGTTGGCTACACCTTC.

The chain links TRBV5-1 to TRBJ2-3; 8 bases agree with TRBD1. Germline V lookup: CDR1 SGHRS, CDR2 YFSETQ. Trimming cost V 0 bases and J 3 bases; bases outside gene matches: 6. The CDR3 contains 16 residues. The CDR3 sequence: CASSLEAGGPTDTQYF. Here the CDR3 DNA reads TGCGCCAGCAGCTTGGAGGCAGGGGGCCCGACAGATACGCAGTATTTT.

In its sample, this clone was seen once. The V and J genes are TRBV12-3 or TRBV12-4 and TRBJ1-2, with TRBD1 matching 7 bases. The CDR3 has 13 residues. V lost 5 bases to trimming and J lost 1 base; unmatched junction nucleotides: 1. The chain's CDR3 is CASSGQDNYGYTF. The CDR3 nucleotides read TGTGCCAGCAGTGGACAGGATAACTATGGCTACACCTTC.

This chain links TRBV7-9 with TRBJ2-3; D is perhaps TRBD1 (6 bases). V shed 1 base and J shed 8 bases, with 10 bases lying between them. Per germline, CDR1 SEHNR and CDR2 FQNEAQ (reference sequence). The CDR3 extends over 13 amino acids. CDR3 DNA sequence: TGTGCCAGCAGCTTAGTATTCAGGGGTACGCAGTATTTT. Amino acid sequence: CASSLVFRGTQYF.

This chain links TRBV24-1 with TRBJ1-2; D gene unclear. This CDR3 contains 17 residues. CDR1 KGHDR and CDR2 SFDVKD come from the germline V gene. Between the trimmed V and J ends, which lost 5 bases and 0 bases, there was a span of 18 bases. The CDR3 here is CATSAVDGSGANYGYTF. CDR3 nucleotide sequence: TGTGCCACCAGTGCCGTCGACGGTAGCGGGGCTAACTATGGCTACACCTTC.

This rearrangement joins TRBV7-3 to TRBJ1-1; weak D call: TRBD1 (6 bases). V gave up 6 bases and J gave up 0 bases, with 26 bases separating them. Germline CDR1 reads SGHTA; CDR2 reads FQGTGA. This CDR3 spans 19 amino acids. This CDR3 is CASRLTGAGATIMNTEAFF. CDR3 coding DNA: TGTGCCAGCAGACTAACCGGAGCAGGGGCTACCATCATGAACACTGAAGCTTTCTTT.

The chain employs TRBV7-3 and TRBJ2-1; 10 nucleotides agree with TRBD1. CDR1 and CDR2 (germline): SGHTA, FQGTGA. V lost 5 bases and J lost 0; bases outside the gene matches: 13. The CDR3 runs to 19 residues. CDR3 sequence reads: CASSRQGAKMTSSYNEQFF. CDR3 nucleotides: TGTGCCAGCAGCAGACAGGGGGCGAAAATGACTAGCTCCTACAATGAGCAGTTCTTC. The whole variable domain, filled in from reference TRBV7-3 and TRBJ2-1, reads GAGVSQTPSNKVTEKGKYVELRCDPISGHTALYWYRQSLGQGPEFLIYFQGTGAADDSGLPNDRFFAVRPEGSVSTLKIQRTERGDSAVYLCASSRQGAKMTSSYNEQFFGPGTRLTVL.

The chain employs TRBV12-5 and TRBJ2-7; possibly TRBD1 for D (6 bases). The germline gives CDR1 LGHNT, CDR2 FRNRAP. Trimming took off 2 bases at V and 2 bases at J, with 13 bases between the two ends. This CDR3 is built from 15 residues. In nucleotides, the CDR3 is TGTGCTAGTGGTTTGTTCCACAGGGCCCCCTACGAGCAGTACTTC. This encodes CASGLFHRAPYEQYF.

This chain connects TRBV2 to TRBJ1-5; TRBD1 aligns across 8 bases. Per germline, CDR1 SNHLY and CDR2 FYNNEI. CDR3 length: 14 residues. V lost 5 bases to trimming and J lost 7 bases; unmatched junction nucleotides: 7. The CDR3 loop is CASSTTGEGQPQHF. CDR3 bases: TGTGCCAGCAGTACGACAGGGGAGGGCCAGCCCCAGCATTTT.

CDR3 amino acids: CSVVLLAGGLTGELFF. CDR3 in DNA: TGCAGCGTTGTTCTTTTGGCAGGGGGCCTCACCGGGGAGCTGTTTTTT. The rearrangement joins TRBV29-1 to TRBJ2-2, with 8 bases that match TRBD1. The V gene end was trimmed by 4 bases and the J gene end by 4 bases; junction bases not matched to a gene: 11. The CDR3 has 16 residues. Germline lookup yields CDR1 SQVTM and CDR2 ANQGSEA.